The rows below give T cell receptor beta chains drawn from one sample of a study of blood T cell repertoires in COVID-19. Using immunoSEQ multiplex PCR, the repertoire was profiled, and TCRdb retains in-frame clones only, with some absent. The sample records hundreds of thousands of clones, around 87% being singletons. The sample consisted of PBMCs or T cells enriched from blood (not recorded which). These TCRs come from a woman aged 18 to 35 with acute COVID-19. The CDR3 runs from the conserved cysteine through the conserved F or W. Fields, in order: CDR3 DNA, CDR3 protein, J gene, V gene, D gene, clone size. The D gene is left open where the match is weak. Rows give clone size only sometimes, using once, few, many, or a class for an expanded clone.

DNA: TGTGCCAGCAGCTTGGACAGGGGGAACACCGGGGAGCTGTTTTTT
CDR3: CASSLDRGNTGELFF
J: TRBJ2-2
V: TRBV7-3
D: TRBD1
size: .

DNA: TGTGCCAGCAGCGTAGTTAGTCAGGGCGACACTGAAGCTTTCTTT
CDR3: CASSVVSQGDTEAFF
J: TRBJ1-1
V: TRBV9
D: .
size: .

DNA: TGTGCCAGCAGTTACTCCTCTGCCGGGAGGGGCTACGAGCAGTACTTC
CDR3: CASSYSSAGRGYEQYF
J: TRBJ2-7
V: TRBV6-5
D: TRBD2
size: .

DNA: TGTGCCAGCAGCCCCAGGGGGACAGGCTCCAATTCACCCCTCCACTTT
CDR3: CASSPRGTGSNSPLHF
J: TRBJ1-6
V: TRBV7-9
D: TRBD1
size: .

DNA: TGTGCCAGCAGTTACGAACACACAGCTGAAGCTTTCTTT
CDR3: CASSYEHTAEAFF
J: TRBJ1-1
V: TRBV6-5
D: .
size: .

DNA: TGTGCCAGCAGCTTAGATGGCAGGGATAATTCACCCCTCCACTTT
CDR3: CASSLDGRDNSPLHF
J: TRBJ1-6
V: TRBV7-2
D: .
size: .

DNA: TGCGCCAGCAGCTTGGCCGGGACAGGGGTGCTAGCTCACTCTGGGGCCAACGTCCTGACTTTC
CDR3: CASSLAGTGVLAHSGANVLTF
J: TRBJ2-6
V: TRBV5-1
D: TRBD1
size: .

DNA: TGTGCCAGCAGCCCCCATGGTACAGGAATGAACACTGAAGCTTTCTTT
CDR3: CASSPHGTGMNTEAFF
J: TRBJ1-1
V: TRBV11-2
D: .
size: .

DNA: TGTGCCAGCAGCCGGTTGGGGACAGGAGATTGGGATGAGCAGTACTTC
CDR3: CASSRLGTGDWDEQYF
J: TRBJ2-7
V: TRBV14
D: TRBD1
size: .

DNA: TGTGCCAGTAGTATAGGAGTCACTAATGAAAAACTGTTTTTT
CDR3: CASSIGVTNEKLFF
J: TRBJ1-4
V: TRBV19
D: .
size: once

DNA: TGTGCCTGGAGTAGAGGTTGGCGGGAGGACTCCTACGAGCAGTACTTC
CDR3: CAWSRGWREDSYEQYF
J: TRBJ2-7
V: TRBV30
D: TRBD2
size: .

DNA: TGTGCCAGCAGCCTAATTGGACAGGGGAACACAGATACGCAGTATTTT
CDR3: CASSLIGQGNTDTQYF
J: TRBJ2-3
V: TRBV28
D: TRBD1
size: .

DNA: TGTGCCATCAATGATAACGCAGAAGGAAACACCATATATTTT
CDR3: CAINDNAEGNTIYF
J: TRBJ1-3
V: TRBV10-3
D: .
size: .

DNA: TGTGCCAGCAGCTTAGATCAGACAGGGGGAGGGTTTCGCACCTTC
CDR3: CASSLDQTGGGFRTF
J: TRBJ1-2
V: TRBV7-2
D: TRBD1
size: .

DNA: TGTGCCAGCCTACCATCGATGGGGGGTGGCAATCAGCCCCAGCATTTT
CDR3: CASLPSMGGGNQPQHF
J: TRBJ1-5
V: TRBV28
D: .
size: .

DNA: TGCGCCAGCAGCTTAGGTCTAGGGCGGGACGAGCAGTACTTC
CDR3: CASSLGLGRDEQYF
J: TRBJ2-7
V: TRBV5-1
D: .
size: once

DNA: TGTGCCAGCAGTGTCGCACAGGGGGCTAGCAATGAGCAGTTCTTC
CDR3: CASSVAQGASNEQFF
J: TRBJ2-1
V: TRBV6-4
D: TRBD1
size: few

DNA: TGTGCCTGGGGAGGGGGACTCAGGGAAACTTTCTTT
CDR3: CAWGGGLRETFF
J: TRBJ1-1
V: TRBV30
D: .
size: once

DNA: TGTGCCAGTATGAAGGGGGTCTATTTGGAAAAACTGTTTTTT
CDR3: CASMKGVYLEKLFF
J: TRBJ1-4
V: TRBV19
D: .
size: .

DNA: TGTGCCAGCAGCCCCCCTACAGGCCTCTCCTACAATGAGCAGTTCTTC
CDR3: CASSPPTGLSYNEQFF
J: TRBJ2-1
V: TRBV9
D: .
size: .

DNA: TGTGCCAGCAGTTTTCCCGGGACAGGGGATGAAGCTTTCTTT
CDR3: CASSFPGTGDEAFF
J: TRBJ1-1
V: TRBV6-5
D: TRBD1
size: .

DNA: TGCAGCGCTTATATGATACGGAGCACAGATACGCAGTATTTT
CDR3: CSAYMIRSTDTQYF
J: TRBJ2-3
V: TRBV29-1
D: .
size: once

DNA: TGTGCCAGCAGCCTCGACAGGGGCGTCTATGGCTACACCTTC
CDR3: CASSLDRGVYGYTF
J: TRBJ1-2
V: TRBV7-9
D: TRBD1
size: once

DNA: TGTGCCAGCAGCCCGACAGGCTCCTTAGACACTGAAGCTTTCTTT
CDR3: CASSPTGSLDTEAFF
J: TRBJ1-1
V: TRBV28
D: .
size: .